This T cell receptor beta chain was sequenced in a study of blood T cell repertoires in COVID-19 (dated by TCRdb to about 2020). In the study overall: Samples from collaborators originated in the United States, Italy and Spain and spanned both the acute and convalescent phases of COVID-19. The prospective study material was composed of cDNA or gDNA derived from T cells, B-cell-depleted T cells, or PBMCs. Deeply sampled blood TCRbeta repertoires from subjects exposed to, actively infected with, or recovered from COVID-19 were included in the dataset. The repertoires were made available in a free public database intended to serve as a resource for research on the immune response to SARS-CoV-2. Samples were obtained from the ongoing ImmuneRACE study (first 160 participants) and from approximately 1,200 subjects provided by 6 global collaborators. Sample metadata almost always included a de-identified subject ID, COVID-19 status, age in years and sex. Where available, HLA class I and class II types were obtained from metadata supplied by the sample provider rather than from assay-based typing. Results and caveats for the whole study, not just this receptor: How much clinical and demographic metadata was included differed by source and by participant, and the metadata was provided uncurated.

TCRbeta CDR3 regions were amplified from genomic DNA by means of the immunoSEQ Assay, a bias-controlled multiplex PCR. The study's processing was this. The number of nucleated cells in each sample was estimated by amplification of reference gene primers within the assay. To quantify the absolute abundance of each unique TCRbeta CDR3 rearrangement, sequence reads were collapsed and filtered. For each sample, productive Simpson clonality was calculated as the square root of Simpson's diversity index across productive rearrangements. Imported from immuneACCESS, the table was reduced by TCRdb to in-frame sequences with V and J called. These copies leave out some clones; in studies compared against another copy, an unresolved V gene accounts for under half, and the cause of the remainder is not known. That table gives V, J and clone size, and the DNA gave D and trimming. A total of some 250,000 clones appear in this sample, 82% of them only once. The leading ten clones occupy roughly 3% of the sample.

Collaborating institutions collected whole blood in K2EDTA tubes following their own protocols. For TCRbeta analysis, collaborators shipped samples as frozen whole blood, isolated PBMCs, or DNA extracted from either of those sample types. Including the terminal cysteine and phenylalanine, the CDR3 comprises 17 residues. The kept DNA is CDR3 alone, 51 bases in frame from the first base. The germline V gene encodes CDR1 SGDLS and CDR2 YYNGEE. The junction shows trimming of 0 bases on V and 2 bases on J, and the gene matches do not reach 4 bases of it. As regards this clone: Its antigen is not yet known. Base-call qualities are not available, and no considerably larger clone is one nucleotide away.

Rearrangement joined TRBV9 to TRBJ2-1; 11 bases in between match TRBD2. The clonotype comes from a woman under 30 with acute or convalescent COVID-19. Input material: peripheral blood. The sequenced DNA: TGTGCCAGCAGCGTAGACAGTAGCGGGAGGGCCTACAATGAGCAGTTCTTC. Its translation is CASSVDSSGRAYNEQFF.